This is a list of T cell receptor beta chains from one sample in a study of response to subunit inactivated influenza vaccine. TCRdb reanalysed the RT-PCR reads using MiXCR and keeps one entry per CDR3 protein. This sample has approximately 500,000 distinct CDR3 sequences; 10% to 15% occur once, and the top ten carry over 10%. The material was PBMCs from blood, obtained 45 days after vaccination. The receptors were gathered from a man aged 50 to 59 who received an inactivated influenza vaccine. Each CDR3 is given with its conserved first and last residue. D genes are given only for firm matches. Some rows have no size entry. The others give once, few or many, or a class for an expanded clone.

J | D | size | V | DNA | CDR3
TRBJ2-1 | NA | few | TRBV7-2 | TGTGCCAGCAGCTTATTTTCCGCGAAGGATGAGCAGTTCTTC | CASSLFSAKDEQFF
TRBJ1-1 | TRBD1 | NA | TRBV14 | TGTGCCAGCAGCCTCGAACGGACAGGGGAAGCTTTCTTT | CASSLERTGEAFF
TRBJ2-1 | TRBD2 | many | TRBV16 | TGTGCCAGCAGCCAAGGTCTAGCGGCGCAGTTCTTC | CASSQGLAAQFF
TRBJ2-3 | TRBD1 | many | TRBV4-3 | TGCGCCAGCAGCCAAGATTCGGGACAGGGATCAGATACGCAGTATTTT | CASSQDSGQGSDTQYF
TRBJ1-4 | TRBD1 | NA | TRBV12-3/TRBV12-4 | TGTGCCAGCAGCCGACCCGGGACAGCTCATGAAAAACTGTTTTTT | CASSRPGTAHEKLFF
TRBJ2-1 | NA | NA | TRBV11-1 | TGTGCCAGCAGCTCCCCGGCCAAGCCGAGGGGGGTCTACAATGAGCAGTTCTTC | CASSSPAKPRGVYNEQFF
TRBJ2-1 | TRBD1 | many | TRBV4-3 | TGCGCCAGCAGCCAAGATTTCCGGGACAGTATCTACAATGAGCAGTTCTTC | CASSQDFRDSIYNEQFF
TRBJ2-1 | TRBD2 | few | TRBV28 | TGTGCCAGCAGTAGGCCTAGAAGTAGCGGGGGGCAGAGCTCCTACAATGAGCAGTTCTTC | CASSRPRSSGGQSSYNEQFF
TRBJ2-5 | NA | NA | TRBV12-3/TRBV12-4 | TGTGCCAGCAGTTCCGGGGCCCCCCCCGAGACCCAGTACTTC | CASSSGAPPETQYF
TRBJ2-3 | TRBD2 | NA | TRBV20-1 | TGCAGTGCTACCTCGACTAGCGGCGGGACAGATACGCAGTATTTT | CSATSTSGGTDTQYF
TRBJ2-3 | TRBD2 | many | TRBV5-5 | TGTGCCAGCAGCTTGGCGGTAGCGGGAGGGCCGGGTGAAGATACGCAGTATTTT | CASSLAVAGGPGEDTQYF
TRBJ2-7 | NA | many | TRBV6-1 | TGTGCCAGCGGGGGTGCAGGGAACTACGAGCAGTACTTC | CASGGAGNYEQYF
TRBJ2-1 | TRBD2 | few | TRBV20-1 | TGCAGTGCTAGCTTTCGCGGGAGGAACAATGAGCAGTTCTTC | CSASFRGRNNEQFF
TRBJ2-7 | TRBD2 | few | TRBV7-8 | TGTGCCAGCAGCTCAGGACTAGCGGGATCATCCTACGAGCAGTACTTC | CASSSGLAGSSYEQYF
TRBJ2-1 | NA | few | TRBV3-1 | TGTGCCAGCAGCCAAGATATCCCCGGGTACGCTGTTGAGCAGTTCTTC | CASSQDIPGYAVEQFF
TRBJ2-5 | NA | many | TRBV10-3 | TGTGCCATCAGCCGAGCAGAGACCCAGTACTTC | CAISRAETQYF
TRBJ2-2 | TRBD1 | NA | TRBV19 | TGTGCCAGTAGAAAGCAGGGGGAATACACCGGGGAGCTGTTTTTT | CASRKQGEYTGELFF
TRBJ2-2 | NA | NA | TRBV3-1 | TGTGCCAGCAGCCCGTGGGGCGGGGAGCTGTTTTTT | CASSPWGGELFF
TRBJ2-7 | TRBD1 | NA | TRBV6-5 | TGTGCCAGCAGTTACGGACAGGGGGCTTCCTACGAGCAGTACTTC | CASSYGQGASYEQYF
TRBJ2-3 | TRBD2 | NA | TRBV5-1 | TGCGCCAGCACTCCTAGCGGGGGCTTGGATACGCAGTATTTT | CASTPSGGLDTQYF
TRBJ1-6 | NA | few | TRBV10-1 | TGCGCCAGCAGTGATGCGGGACAATATTCACCCCTCCACTTT | CASSDAGQYSPLHF
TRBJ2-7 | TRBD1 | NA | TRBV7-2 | TGTGCCAGCAGCAATCCACTCGGACAGGGATTCTTC | CASSNPLGQGFF
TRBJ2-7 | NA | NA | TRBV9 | TGTGCCAGCAGCGTAGGTCAGACCTCGGCCTACGAGCAGTACTTC | CASSVGQTSAYEQYF
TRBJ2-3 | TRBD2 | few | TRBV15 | TGTGCCACCAACAGAGTCCTGAACTTGTTAGCGGGAGTCGGGGATACGCAGTATTTT | CATNRVLNLLAGVGDTQYF
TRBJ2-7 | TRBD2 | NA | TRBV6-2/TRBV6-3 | TGTGCCAGCAGCTTAGCGGGGGGCCAGGACGAGCAGTACTTC | CASSLAGGQDEQYF
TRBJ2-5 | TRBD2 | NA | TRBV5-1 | TGCGCCAGCAGCCCCAGACTAGCGGGAGTGGAGACCCAGTACTTC | CASSPRLAGVETQYF
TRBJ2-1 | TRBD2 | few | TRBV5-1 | TGCGCCAGCACCCTTGGAATACTAGCGGGAGTGAGCAATGAGCAGTTCTTC | CASTLGILAGVSNEQFF
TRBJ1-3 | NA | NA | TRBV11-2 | TGTGCCAGCAGCTCGTCCGGGACACTAGGAAACACCATATATTTT | CASSSSGTLGNTIYF
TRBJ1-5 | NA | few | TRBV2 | TGTGCCAGCAGTGTGGCCAGGCGGGAATGGACCCAGCATTTT | CASSVARREWTQHF
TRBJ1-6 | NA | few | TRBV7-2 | TGTGCCAGCAGCCGCCTTATACAGGTTGCGACTTCACCCCTCCACTTT | CASSRLIQVATSPLHF
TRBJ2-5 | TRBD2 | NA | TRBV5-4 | TGTGCCAGCAGTCGACTAGCGGAAGAGACCCAGTACTTC | CASSRLAEETQYF
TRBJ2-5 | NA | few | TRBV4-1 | TGCGCCAGCAGCCACCCTGGGATGGAGACCCAGTACTTC | CASSHPGMETQYF
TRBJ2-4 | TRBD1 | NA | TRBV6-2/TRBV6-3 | TGTGCCAGCAGTTCTACAGGGGGCGTGGGAGCCAAAAACATTCAGTACTTC | CASSSTGGVGAKNIQYF
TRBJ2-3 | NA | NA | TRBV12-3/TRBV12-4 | TGTGCCAGCGGCAGGGATACAGATAAGCAGTATTTT | CASGRDTDKQYF
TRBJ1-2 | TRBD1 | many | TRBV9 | TGTGCCAGCAGAAAGGACAGGGGAGACTATGGCTACACCTTC | CASRKDRGDYGYTF
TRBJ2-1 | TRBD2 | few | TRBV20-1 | TGCAGTGCCAAGGGACTAGCGGGGGGGGGCTCCTACAATGAGCAGTTCTTC | CSAKGLAGGGSYNEQFF
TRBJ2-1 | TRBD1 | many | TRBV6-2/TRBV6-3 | TGTGCCAGCAGTCTAGGGACAGGGGGAGGCAATGAGCAGTTCTTC | CASSLGTGGGNEQFF
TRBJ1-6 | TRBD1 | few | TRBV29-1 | TGCAGCGCCTCGGAGGGGACAGTTTCTTCACCCCTCCACTTT | CSASEGTVSSPLHF
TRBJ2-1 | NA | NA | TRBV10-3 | TGTGCCATCAGAGGACAGCAGTACAACAATGAGCAGTTCTTC | CAIRGQQYNNEQFF
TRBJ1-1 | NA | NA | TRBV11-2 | TGTGCCAGCAGCTATAGGACAGCTTTGAACACTGAAGCTTTCTTT | CASSYRTALNTEAFF
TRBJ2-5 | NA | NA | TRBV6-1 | TGTGCCACGGAATTTCGCCGGGGGGAGACCCAGTACTTC | CATEFRRGETQYF